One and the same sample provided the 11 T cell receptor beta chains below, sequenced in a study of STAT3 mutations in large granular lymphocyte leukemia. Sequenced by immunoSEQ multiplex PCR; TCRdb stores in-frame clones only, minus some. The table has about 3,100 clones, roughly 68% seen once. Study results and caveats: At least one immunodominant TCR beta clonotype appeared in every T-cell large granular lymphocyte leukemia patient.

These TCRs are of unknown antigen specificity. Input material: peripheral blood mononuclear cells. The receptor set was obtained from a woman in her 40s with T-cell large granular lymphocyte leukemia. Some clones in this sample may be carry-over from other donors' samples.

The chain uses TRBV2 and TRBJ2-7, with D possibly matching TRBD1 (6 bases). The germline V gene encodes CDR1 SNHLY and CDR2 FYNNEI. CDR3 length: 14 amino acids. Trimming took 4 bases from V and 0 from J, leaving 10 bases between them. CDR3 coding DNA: TGTGCCAGCAGTGTAGGACAGCCCTCCTACGAGCAGTACTTC. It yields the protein CASSVGQPSYEQYF. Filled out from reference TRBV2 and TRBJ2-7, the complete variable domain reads EPEVTQTPSHQVTQMGQEVILRCVPISNHLYFYWYRQILGQKVEFLVSFYNNEISEKSEIFDDQFSVERPDGSNFTLKIRSTKLEDSAMYFCASSVGQPSYEQYFGPGTRLTVT.

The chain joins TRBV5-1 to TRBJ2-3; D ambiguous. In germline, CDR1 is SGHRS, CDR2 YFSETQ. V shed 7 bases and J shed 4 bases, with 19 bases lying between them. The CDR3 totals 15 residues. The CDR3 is CASYAHGLDADTQYF. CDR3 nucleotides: TGCGCCAGCTACGCCCACGGGCTAGATGCAGATACGCAGTATTTT.

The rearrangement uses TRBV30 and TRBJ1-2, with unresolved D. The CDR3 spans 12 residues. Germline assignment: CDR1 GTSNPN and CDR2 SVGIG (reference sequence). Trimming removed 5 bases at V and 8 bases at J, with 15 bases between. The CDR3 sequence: CAWDQSEGGYTF. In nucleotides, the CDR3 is TGTGCCTGGGATCAGTCAGAGGGCGGCTACACCTTC.

The chain's CDR3 is CASSYQGTGNGYTF. As DNA, the CDR3 is TGTGCCAGCAGTTACCAGGGGACAGGAAATGGCTACACCTTC. The chain recombines TRBV6-6 with TRBJ1-2; 8 nucleotides line up with TRBD1. V lost 2 bases to trimming and J lost 6 bases; unmatched junction nucleotides: 5. This CDR3 has 14 amino acids. Germline V CDR1 and CDR2: MNHNY, SVGAGI (reference sequence).

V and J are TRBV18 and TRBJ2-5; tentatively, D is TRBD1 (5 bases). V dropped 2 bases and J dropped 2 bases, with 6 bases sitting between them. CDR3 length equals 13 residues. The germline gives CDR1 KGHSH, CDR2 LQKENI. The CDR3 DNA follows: TGTGCCAGCTCACCAGACAGTCAAGAGACCCAGTACTTC. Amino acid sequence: CASSPDSQETQYF.

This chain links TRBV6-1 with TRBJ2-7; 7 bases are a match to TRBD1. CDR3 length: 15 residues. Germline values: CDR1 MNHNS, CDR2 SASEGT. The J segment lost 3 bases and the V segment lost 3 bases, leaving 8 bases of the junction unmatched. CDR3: CASSEGTEFYYEQYF. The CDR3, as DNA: TGTGCCAGCAGTGAGGGGACAGAGTTCTACTACGAGCAGTACTTC.

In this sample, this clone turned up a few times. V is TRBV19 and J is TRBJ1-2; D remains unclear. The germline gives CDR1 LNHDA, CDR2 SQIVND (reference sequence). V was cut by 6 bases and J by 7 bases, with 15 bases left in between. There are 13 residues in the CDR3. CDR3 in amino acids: CASRTGPSGGYTF. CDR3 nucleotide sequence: TGTGCCAGTAGGACCGGGCCCTCGGGTGGCTACACCTTC.

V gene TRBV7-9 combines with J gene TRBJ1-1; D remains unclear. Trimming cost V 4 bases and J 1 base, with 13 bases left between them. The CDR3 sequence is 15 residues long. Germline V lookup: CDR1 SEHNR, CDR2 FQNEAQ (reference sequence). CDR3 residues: CASSYREDSNTEAFF. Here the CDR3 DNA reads TGTGCCAGCAGCTACCGAGAGGACTCGAACACTGAAGCTTTCTTT.

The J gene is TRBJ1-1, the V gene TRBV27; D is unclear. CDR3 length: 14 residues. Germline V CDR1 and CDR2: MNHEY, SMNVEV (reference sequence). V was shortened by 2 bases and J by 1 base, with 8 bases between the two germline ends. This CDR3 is CASSLVGRNTEAFF. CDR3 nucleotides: TGTGCCAGCAGTTTAGTCGGCAGGAACACTGAAGCTTTCTTT.

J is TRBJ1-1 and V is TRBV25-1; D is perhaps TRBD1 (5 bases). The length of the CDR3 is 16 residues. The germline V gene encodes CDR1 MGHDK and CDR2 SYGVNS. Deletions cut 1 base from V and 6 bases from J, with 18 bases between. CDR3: CASSESRQGRGAEAFF. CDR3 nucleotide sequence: TGTGCCAGCAGTGAATCCCGCCAGGGACGTGGAGCTGAAGCTTTCTTT.

The chain's CDR3 is CASSPELYGYTF. CDR3 in DNA: TGTGCCAGCTCACCGGAACTTTATGGCTACACCTTC. This sequence joins TRBV18 and TRBJ1-2; no definite D call. Germline-derived CDR1 and CDR2 are KGHSH and LQKENI. This CDR3 region has 12 residues. The germline V and J ends were trimmed by 3 bases and 5 bases, with 7 bases remaining between them.